This T cell receptor beta chain was recovered during a study of blood T cells in healthy people across ages. Study as a whole: There was about one barcoded beta molecule captured by template switching per two T cells. Regarding the study as a whole: Estimates of total diversity, which came from one million sequenced T cells, were considered to be underestimates. Per million T cells, TCR beta diversity dropped about linearly as age rose.

The CDR3 runs to 14 residues. Trimming stripped 5 bases from V and 0 bases from J, with 9 bases between. The germline gives CDR1 SGHNT, CDR2 YENEEA. Peripheral blood was drawn, approximately 9.5 milliliters per donor. This clonotype was counted ten times or more. Its target is not known. The authors ran a second PCR of 7 to 11 cycles using a sample-barcoded 5' primer and a J-beta primer mix. TCRdb fed the 5' RACE reads into MiXCR, producing one record per CDR3 protein. The sample holds roughly 1,500,000 distinct CDR3 sequences, around 36% seen once. The gene calls are TRBV11-3 and TRBJ2-3, with a possible D match to TRBD1 (6 bases). The sample consisted of blood. This clonotype originated in a woman aged 30 to 39 in good health. This chain's CDR3 is CASSEQGSTDTQYF. CDR3 nucleotide sequence: TGTGCCAGCAGCGAACAGGGTAGCACAGATACGCAGTATTTT.